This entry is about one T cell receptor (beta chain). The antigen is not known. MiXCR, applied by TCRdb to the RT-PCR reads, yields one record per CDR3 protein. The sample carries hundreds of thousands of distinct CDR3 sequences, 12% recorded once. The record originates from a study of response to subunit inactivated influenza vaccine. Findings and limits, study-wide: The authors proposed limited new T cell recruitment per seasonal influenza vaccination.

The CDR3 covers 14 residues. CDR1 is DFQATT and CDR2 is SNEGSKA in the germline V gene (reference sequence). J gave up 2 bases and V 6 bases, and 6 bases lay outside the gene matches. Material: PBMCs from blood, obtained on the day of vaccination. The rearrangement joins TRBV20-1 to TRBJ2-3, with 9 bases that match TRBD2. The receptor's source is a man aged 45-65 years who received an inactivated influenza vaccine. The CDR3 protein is CSALPSGNTDTQYF. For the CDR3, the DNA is TGCAGTGCCCTCCCTAGCGGGAACACAGATACGCAGTATTTT.